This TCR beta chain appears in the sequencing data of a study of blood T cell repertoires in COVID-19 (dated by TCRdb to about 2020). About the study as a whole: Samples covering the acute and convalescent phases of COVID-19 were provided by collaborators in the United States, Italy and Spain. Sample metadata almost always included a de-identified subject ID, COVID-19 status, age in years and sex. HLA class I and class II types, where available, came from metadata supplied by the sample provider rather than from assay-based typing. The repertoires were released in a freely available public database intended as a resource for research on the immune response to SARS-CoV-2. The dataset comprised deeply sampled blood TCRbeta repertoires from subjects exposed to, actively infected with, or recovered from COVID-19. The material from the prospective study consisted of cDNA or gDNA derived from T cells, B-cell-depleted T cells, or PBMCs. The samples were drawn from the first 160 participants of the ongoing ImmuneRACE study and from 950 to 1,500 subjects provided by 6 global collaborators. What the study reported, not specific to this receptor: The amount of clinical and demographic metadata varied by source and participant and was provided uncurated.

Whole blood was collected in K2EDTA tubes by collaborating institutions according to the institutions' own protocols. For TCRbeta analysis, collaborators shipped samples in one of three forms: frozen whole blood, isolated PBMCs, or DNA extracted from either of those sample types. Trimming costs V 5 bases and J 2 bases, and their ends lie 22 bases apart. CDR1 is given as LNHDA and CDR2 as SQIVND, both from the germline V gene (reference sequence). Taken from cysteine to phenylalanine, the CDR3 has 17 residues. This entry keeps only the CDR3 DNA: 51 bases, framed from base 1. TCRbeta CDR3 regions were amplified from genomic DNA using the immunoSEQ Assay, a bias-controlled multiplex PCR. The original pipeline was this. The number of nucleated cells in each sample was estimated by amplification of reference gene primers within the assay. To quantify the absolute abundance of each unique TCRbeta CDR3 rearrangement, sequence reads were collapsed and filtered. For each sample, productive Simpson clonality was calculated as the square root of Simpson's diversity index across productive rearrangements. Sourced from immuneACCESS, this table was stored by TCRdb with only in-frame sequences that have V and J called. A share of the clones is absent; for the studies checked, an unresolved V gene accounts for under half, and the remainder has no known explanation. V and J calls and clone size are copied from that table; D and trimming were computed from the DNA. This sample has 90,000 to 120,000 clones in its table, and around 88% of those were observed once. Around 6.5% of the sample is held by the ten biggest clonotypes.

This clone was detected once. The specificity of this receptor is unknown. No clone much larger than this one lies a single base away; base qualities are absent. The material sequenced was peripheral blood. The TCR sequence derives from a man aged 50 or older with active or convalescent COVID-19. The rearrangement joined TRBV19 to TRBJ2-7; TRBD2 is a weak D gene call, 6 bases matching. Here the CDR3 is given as CASSAPHLGGLPYEQYF. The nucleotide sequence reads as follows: TGTGCCAGTAGTGCACCCCACCTGGGGGGTTTGCCCTACGAGCAGTACTTC.